This TCR beta chain came from a study of long-term antiretroviral therapy in people with HIV. Assay version v3.0 of immunoSEQ was used, and it was run at survey level. Sequenced by immunoSEQ multiplex PCR; TCRdb stores in-frame clones only, minus some. The profile covers 25,000 to 30,000 clones, with roughly 90% appearing a single time and 4.1% taken by the ten largest. This CDR3 region has 15 residues. Trimming took 7 bases from V and 2 from J; bases not matched to a gene: 6. Germline CDR1 and CDR2: WSHSY and SAAADI. Sequenced here: unsorted PBMCs, sampled 0.5 years after starting antiretroviral therapy. The chain joins TRBV10-2 to TRBJ2-7, with TRBD2 matching over 12 bases. This TCR was recovered from a woman under 30 with HIV. Written as DNA, the CDR3 is TGCGCCAGCATACACGGACTAGCGGGGCCCTACGAGCAGTACTTC. It codes for CASIHGLAGPYEQYF.